This entry lists 15 T cell receptor beta chains sequenced from one sample in a study of blood T cell repertoires in COVID-19 (dated by TCRdb to about 2020). The library was generated by the immunoSEQ multiplex PCR assay. The immuneACCESS repertoire file appears here via TCRdb, limited to in-frame rearrangements. These files lack a portion of the clones; in checked studies, under half of the deficit traces to unresolved V genes, and the cause of the others is not known. The sample table shows over 250,000 clones, and approximately 89% are seen once. Approximately 2% of the sample goes to the ten largest clones. Sample: PBMCs or T cells enriched from blood (not recorded which). The receptors come from a woman aged 60-70 years who had recovered from COVID-19.

The genes are TRBV9 and TRBJ2-7, with 8 bases fitting TRBD2. CDR3 length: 15 residues. After removal of 5 bases from V and 2 bases from J, the junction contained 9 bases not matched to a gene. Per germline, CDR1 SGDLS and CDR2 YYNGEE. The CDR3 reads CASSARSGGTYEQYF. The CDR3 nucleotides read TGTGCCAGCAGTGCCAGGAGCGGGGGTACCTACGAGCAGTACTTC.

V usage is TRBV2 and J usage is TRBJ1-5, with TRBD1 matching 11 bases. V was clipped by 7 bases and J by 2 bases; unmatched bases: 7. Germline V lookup: CDR1 SNHLY, CDR2 FYNNEI. The CDR3 contains 16 residues. The CDR3 DNA follows: TGTGCCAGCAACGGACAGGGGGCGCGTGGCAATCAGCCCCAGCATTTT. Translation gives CASNGQGARGNQPQHF. The full variable domain, rest sourced from reference TRBV2 and TRBJ1-5, is EPEVTQTPSHQVTQMGQEVILRCVPISNHLYFYWYRQILGQKVEFLVSFYNNEISEKSEIFDDQFSVERPDGSNFTLKIRSTKLEDSAMYFCASNGQGARGNQPQHFGDGTRLSIL.

This chain joins TRBV2 and TRBJ1-1, with 10 bases aligning to TRBD1. Germline lookup yields CDR1 SNHLY and CDR2 FYNNEI. The CDR3 runs 15 residues. The V segment lost 8 bases and the J segment 0 bases; nucleotides outside the gene matches: 6. The CDR3 bases are TGTGCCAGCGGATGGACAGGGGGAGTGAACACTGAAGCTTTCTTT. Translating gives CASGWTGGVNTEAFF.

V and J are TRBV9 and TRBJ2-7; the match to TRBD2 covers 7 bases. The CDR3 extends over 14 amino acids. Germline loops: CDR1 SGDLS, CDR2 YYNGEE. The J segment lost 0 bases and the V segment lost 4 bases, leaving 4 bases of the junction unmatched. CDR3 in amino acids: CASSTAGLSYEQYF. CDR3 DNA: TGTGCCAGCAGCACAGCGGGACTCTCCTACGAGCAGTACTTC. Supplemented by reference TRBV9 and TRBJ2-7, the full variable domain reads DSGVTQTPKHLITATGQRVTLRCSPRSGDLSVYWYQQSLDQGLQFLIQYYNGEERAKGNILERFSAQQFPDLHSELNLSSLELGDSALYFCASSTAGLSYEQYFGPGTRLTVT.

J is TRBJ1-1 and V is TRBV30; D ambiguous. Germline CDR1 GTSNPN, CDR2 SVGIG (reference sequence). CDR3 size: 11 residues. Trimming removed 3 bases at V and 6 bases at J, with 8 bases between. The CDR3 region is CAWRIGPEAFF. CDR3 in DNA: TGTGCCTGGAGAATTGGGCCTGAAGCTTTCTTT.

The chain is built from TRBV7-9 and TRBJ2-7, with D possibly TRBD2 on 6 matching bases. Looked up from germline, CDR1 is SEHNR and CDR2 is FQNEAQ (reference sequence). Trimming left V 6 bases short and J 5 bases short, with 17 bases between. The CDR3 consists of 14 residues. Here the CDR3 DNA reads TGTGCCAGCAGGCAAGGAGGGCCGACCGACGAGCAGTACTTC. Translated, it gives CASRQGGPTDEQYF.

This sequence joins TRBV5-1 and TRBJ1-2; 9 nucleotides line up with TRBD1. Germline V gene data show CDR1 as SGHRS and CDR2 as YFSETQ. V shed 0 bases, J shed 6 bases, and the junction held 15 bases outside the gene matches. The CDR3 is 18 amino acids. The CDR3 here is CASSLAPGHTGGANGYTF. Here the CDR3 DNA reads TGCGCCAGCAGCTTGGCCCCGGGGCACACAGGGGGCGCAAATGGCTACACCTTC.

The chain employs TRBV14 and TRBJ1-6; 7 bases line up with TRBD1. With V trimmed by 5 bases and J by 10 bases, 8 bases remained unmatched. The CDR3 is 14 amino acids. Germline-derived CDR1 and CDR2 are SGHDN and FVKESK. The CDR3 is CASSVTGVQSPLHF. The DNA of the CDR3 is TGTGCCAGCAGCGTTACAGGGGTTCAGTCACCCCTCCACTTT.

This clone has only a few counts. The CDR3 nucleotides read TGTGCCAGCAGCTTATCACGGACTGAAGCTTTCTTT. Translation: CASSLSRTEAFF. The rearrangement uses TRBV5-6 and TRBJ1-1; no definite D call. V was shortened by 2 bases and J by 5 bases, with 7 bases between the two germline ends. Germline V gives CDR1 SGHDT, CDR2 YYEEEE. The CDR3 totals 12 residues.

This chain joins TRBV9 and TRBJ1-2; 9 nucleotides align to TRBD1. Germline V CDR1 and CDR2: SGDLS, YYNGEE. This CDR3 comprises 14 residues. Trimming cost V 5 bases and J 4 bases; bases outside gene matches: 6. In DNA, the CDR3 is TGTGCCAGCAGTGCCGGGACAGGGCTCTATGGCTACACCTTC. Protein product: CASSAGTGLYGYTF.

The rearrangement joins TRBV6-2 or TRBV6-3 to TRBJ2-7; D remains ambiguous. CDR1 MNHEY and CDR2 SVGEGT come from the germline V gene. Between the trimmed V and J ends, which lost 1 base and 0 bases, there was a span of 10 bases. The CDR3 runs to 15 residues. This CDR3 reads CASSYFFGNSYEQYF. The CDR3 DNA is TGTGCCAGCAGTTACTTTTTCGGTAACTCCTACGAGCAGTACTTC.

The chain recombines TRBV10-2 with TRBJ1-2; D gene ambiguous. The V and J ends lost 8 bases and 5 bases respectively, with 12 bases between them. Germline values: CDR1 WSHSY, CDR2 SAAADI. This CDR3 has 12 amino acids. CDR3 loop: CASSQPGYGYTF. In DNA, the CDR3 is TGCGCCAGCTCGCAGCCCGGGTATGGCTACACCTTC.

V usage is TRBV30 and J usage is TRBJ2-2; TRBD1 might be the D (6 bases). CDR1 is GTSNPN, CDR2 SVGIG, per germline (reference sequence). The CDR3 is made up of 16 amino acids. Deletions cut 0 bases from V and 3 bases from J, with 14 bases between. CDR3 protein: CAWSVGIGTYTGELFF. Here the CDR3 DNA reads TGTGCCTGGAGTGTAGGCATAGGGACATACACCGGGGAGCTGTTTTTT.

The V and J genes are TRBV7-3 and TRBJ2-1; maybe TRBD2 (5 bases). The CDR3 spans 15 residues. Trimming removed 2 bases at V and 4 bases at J, with 12 bases between. Germline V gene sequence: CDR1 SGHTA, CDR2 FQGTGA. Here the CDR3 DNA reads TGTGCCAGCAGCTTACTAGCCAACATTTACAATGAGCAGTTCTTC. Encoded protein: CASSLLANIYNEQFF.

This chain connects TRBV14 to TRBJ1-6, with no clear D. Per the germline V gene, CDR1 is SGHDN and CDR2 is FVKESK. This CDR3 spans 14 amino acids. V was trimmed by 4 bases and J by 4 bases, leaving 8 bases between them. The CDR3, as DNA: TGTGCCAGCAGCCGCCCAGGATATAATTCACCCCTCCACTTT. Translating it yields CASSRPGYNSPLHF.